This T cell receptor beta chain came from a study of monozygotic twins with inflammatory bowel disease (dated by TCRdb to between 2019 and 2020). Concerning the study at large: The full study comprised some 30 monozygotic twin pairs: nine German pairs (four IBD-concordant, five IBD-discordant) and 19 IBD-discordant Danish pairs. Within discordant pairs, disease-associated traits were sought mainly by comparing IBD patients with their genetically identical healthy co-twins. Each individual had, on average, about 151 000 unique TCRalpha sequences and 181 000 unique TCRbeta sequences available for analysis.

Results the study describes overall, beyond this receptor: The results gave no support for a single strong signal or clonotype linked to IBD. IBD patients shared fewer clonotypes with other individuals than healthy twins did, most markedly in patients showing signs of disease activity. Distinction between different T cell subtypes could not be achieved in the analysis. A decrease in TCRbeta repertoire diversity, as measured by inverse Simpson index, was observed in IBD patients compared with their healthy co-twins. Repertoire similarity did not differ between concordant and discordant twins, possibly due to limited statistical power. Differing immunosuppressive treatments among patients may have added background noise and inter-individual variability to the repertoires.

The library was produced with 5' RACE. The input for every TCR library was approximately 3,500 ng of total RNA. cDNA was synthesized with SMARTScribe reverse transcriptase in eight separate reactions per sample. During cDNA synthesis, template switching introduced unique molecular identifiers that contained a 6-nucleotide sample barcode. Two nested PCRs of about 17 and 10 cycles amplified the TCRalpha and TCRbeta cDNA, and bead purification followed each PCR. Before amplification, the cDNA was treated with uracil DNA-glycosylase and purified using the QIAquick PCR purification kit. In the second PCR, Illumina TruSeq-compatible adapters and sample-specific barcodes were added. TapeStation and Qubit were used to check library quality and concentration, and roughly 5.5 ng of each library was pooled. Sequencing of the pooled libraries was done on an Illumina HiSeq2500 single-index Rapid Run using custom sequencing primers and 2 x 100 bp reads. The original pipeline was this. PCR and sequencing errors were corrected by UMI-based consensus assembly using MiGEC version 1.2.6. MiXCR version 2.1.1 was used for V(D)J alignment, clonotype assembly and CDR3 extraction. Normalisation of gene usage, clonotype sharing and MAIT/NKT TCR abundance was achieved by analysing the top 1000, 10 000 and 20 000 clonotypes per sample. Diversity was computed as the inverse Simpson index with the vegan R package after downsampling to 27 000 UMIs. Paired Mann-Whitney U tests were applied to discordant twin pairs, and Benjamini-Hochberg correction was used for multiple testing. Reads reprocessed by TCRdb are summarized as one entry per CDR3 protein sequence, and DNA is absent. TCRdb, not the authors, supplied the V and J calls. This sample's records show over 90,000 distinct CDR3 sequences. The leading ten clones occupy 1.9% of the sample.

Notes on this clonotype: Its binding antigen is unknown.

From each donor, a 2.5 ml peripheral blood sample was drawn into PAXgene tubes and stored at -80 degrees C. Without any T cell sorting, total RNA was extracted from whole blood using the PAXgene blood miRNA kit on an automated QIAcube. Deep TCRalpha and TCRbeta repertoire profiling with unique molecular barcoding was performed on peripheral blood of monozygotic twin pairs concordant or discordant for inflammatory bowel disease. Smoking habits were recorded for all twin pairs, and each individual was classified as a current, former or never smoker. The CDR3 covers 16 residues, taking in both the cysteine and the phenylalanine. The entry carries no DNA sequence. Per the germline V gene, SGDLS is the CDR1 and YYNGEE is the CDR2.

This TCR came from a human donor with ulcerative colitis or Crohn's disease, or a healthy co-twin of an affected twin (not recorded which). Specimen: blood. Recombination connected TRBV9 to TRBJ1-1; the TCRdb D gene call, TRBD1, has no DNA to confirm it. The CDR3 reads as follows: CASSITGGTLSTEAFF.